The 13 T cell receptor beta chains in this list originate from one sample, sequenced in a study of beta chain features in type 1 diabetes. Sequenced material consisted of expressed TCRB transcripts (all of the isolated RNA was reverse transcribed). The data were produced by immunoSEQ multiplex PCR, yet TCRdb's version contains in-frame clones alone and is incomplete. The table has 330,000 or so clones, 12% to 15% seen once. Sequenced sample: central memory CD4+ T cells from blood. The receptors shown here come from a man aged 25-45 years in good health.

The chain carries TRBV9 and TRBJ1-5, with D maybe TRBD1 (5 bases). This CDR3 contains 15 residues. Looked up from germline, CDR1 is SGDLS and CDR2 is YYNGEE. The ends were cut back, 4 bases at V and 5 bases at J, with 16 bases in the middle. The DNA of the CDR3 is TGTGCCAGCAGCCCGGGACCCGCGGAGCATCAGCCCCAGCATTTT. It is translated as CASSPGPAEHQPQHF.

This clone was counted ten times or more. The chain employs TRBV9 and TRBJ2-3; D gene uncertain. The CDR3 has 14 amino acids. Germline lookup yields CDR1 SGDLS and CDR2 YYNGEE. Trimming shortened V by 4 bases and J by 2 bases, and 11 bases separated the two germline ends. The CDR3 sequence: CASSPNPLTDTQYF. The CDR3 coding sequence is TGTGCCAGCAGCCCGAACCCTCTCACAGATACGCAGTATTTT.

This sequence joins TRBV7-9 and TRBJ2-1, with D possibly being TRBD1 or TRBD2 (5 bases each). Between the trimmed V and J ends, which lost 2 bases and 8 bases, there was a span of 7 bases. Germline CDR1 SEHNR, CDR2 FQNEAQ (reference sequence). This CDR3 has 12 amino acids. The CDR3 DNA reads TGTGCCAGCAGCTTAATGGGGGATGAGCAGTTCTTC. It specifies CASSLMGDEQFF.

The chain combines TRBV19 with TRBJ1-1; D uncertain. The CDR3 spans 13 residues. V was pared by 5 bases and J by 3 bases, with 10 bases between. The germline gives CDR1 LNHDA, CDR2 SQIVND (reference sequence). In nucleotides, the CDR3 is TGTGCCAGTAGTGGAGGAGGTCACACTGAAGCTTTCTTT. It is translated as CASSGGGHTEAFF.

This clone was counted only a few times. The genes are TRBV5-6 and TRBJ2-5; 9 bases align to TRBD1. Germline V gives CDR1 SGHDT, CDR2 YYEEEE. The CDR3 loop spans 15 amino acids. With V trimmed by 2 bases and J by 5 bases, 7 bases remained unmatched. The CDR3 coding sequence is TGTGCCAGCAGCTTTCCTACAGGGGGCGCGGAGACCCAGTACTTC. Its translation is CASSFPTGGAETQYF. Full variable domain (rest looked up from reference TRBV5-6 and TRBJ2-5): DAGVTQSPTHLIKTRGQQVTLRCSPKSGHDTVSWYQQALGQGPQFIFQYYEEEERQRGNFPDRFSGHQFPNYSSELNVNALLLGDSALYLCASSFPTGGAETQYFGPGTRLLVL.

This clone was counted only a few times. The CDR3 reads CAGSNRGGWVNEQFF. As DNA, the CDR3 is TGTGCCGGTTCAAATCGTGGGGGGTGGGTCAATGAGCAGTTCTTC. The chain has TRBV30 and TRBJ2-1; possible D gene TRBD2, 6 bases. CDR3 length equals 15 residues. Deletions cut 8 bases from V and 6 bases from J, with 23 bases between. Per the germline V gene, CDR1 is GTSNPN and CDR2 is SVGIG (reference sequence).

The chain combines TRBV6-5 with TRBJ2-5; D not resolved. CDR1 and CDR2 (germline): MNHEY, SVGAGI. Trimming pared 2 bases from V and 7 bases from J, leaving 17 bases between. CDR3 length: 15 residues. In DNA form, the CDR3 reads TGTGCCAGCAGTTACACGGCATTGGGTCCCGGGACCCAGTACTTC. Translated: CASSYTALGPGTQYF.

The gene calls are TRBV4-2 and TRBJ1-1, with unresolved D. CDR3 length: 14 amino acids. The V and J ends lost 1 base and 5 bases respectively, with 11 bases between them. Germline CDR1 reads LGHNA; CDR2 reads YNFKEQ. CDR3 in DNA: TGTGCCAGCAGCCAAGGGGGTGTTGGTACTGAAGCTTTCTTT. It specifies CASSQGGVGTEAFF.

V is TRBV18 and J is TRBJ2-1; D is unresolved. The CDR3 covers 15 residues. Trimming shortened V by 2 bases and J by 2 bases, and 10 bases separated the two germline ends. CDR1 is KGHSH, CDR2 LQKENI, per germline. The CDR3 DNA sequence: TGTGCCAGCTCACCAAACACGAATCCCTACAATGAGCAGTTCTTC. Translated: CASSPNTNPYNEQFF. The variable domain in full, completed from reference TRBV18 and TRBJ2-1, reads NAGVMQNPRHLVRRRGQEARLRCSPMKGHSHVYWYRQLPEEGLKFMVYLQKENIIDESGMPKERFSAEFPKEGPSILRIQQVVRGDSAAYFCASSPNTNPYNEQFFGPGTRLTVL.

This clone was recorded at least ten times. V and J are TRBV11-2 and TRBJ2-7, with D possibly TRBD1 on 6 matching bases. V lost 3 bases and J 2 bases, leaving 8 bases between the germline ends. Germline-derived CDR1 and CDR2 are SGHAT and FQNNGV. This CDR3 has 13 amino acids. CDR3 loop: CASSFNRAYEQYF. CDR3 in DNA: TGTGCCAGCAGCTTTAACAGGGCCTACGAGCAGTACTTC.

The chain combines TRBV7-8 with TRBJ2-7; D gene unclear. There are 13 residues in the CDR3. Germline values: CDR1 SGHVS, CDR2 FQNEAQ. Trimming stripped 5 bases from V and 4 bases from J, with 12 bases between. The CDR3: CASSPRRYYEQYF. Written as DNA, the CDR3 is TGTGCCAGCAGCCCTCGTCGGTATTACGAGCAGTACTTC.

The J gene is TRBJ1-2, the V gene TRBV14, with 11 nucleotides matching TRBD1. Germline values: CDR1 SGHDN, CDR2 FVKESK. J gave up 7 bases and V 1 base, and 8 bases lay outside the gene matches. This CDR3 has 16 residues. The CDR3 here is CASSQVRTGGISGYTF. The CDR3 DNA reads as TGTGCCAGCAGCCAAGTCCGGACAGGGGGCATTAGTGGCTACACCTTC.

The V and J genes are TRBV6-1 and TRBJ2-3, with TRBD1 matching over 8 bases. This CDR3 has 15 amino acids. J gave up 7 bases and V 0 bases, and 6 bases lay outside the gene matches. The germline V gene has CDR1 MNHNS and CDR2 SASEGT. The CDR3 nucleotides read TGTGCCAGCAGTGAAGCCTGGACAGGGTACCATACGCAGTATTTT. Protein sequence: CASSEAWTGYHTQYF.